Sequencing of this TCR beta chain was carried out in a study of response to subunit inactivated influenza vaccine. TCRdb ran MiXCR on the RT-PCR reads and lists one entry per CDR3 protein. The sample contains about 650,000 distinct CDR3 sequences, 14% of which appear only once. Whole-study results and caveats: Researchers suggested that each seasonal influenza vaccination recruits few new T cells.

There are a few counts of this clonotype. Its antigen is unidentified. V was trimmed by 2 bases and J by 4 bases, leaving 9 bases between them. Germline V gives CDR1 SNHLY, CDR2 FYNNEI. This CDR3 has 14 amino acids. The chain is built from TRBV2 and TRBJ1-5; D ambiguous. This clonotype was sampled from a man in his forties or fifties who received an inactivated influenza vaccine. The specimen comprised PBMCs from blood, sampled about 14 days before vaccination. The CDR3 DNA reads TGTGCCAGCAGTGAAAATTGGGGAAATCAGCCCCAGCATTTT. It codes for CASSENWGNQPQHF.